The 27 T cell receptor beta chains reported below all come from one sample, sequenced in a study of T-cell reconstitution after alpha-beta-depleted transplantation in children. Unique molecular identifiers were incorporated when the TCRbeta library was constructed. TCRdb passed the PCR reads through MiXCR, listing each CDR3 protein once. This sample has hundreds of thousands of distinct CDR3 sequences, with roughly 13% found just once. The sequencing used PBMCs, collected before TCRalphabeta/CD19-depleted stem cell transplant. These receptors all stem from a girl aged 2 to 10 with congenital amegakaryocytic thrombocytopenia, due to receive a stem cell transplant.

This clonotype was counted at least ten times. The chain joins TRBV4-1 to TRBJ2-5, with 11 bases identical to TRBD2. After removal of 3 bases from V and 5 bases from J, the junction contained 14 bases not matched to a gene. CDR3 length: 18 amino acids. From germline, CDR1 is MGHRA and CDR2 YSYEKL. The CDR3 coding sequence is TGCGCCAGCAGCCATCTCGGAACTAGCGGGAGCGTTATGGAGACCCAGTACTTC. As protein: CASSHLGTSGSVMETQYF.

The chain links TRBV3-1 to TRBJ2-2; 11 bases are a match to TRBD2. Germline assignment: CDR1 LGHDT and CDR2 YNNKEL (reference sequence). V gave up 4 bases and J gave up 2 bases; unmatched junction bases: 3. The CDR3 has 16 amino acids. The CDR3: CASSLLAGENTGELFF. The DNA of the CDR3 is TGTGCCAGCAGCCTACTAGCGGGAGAAAACACCGGGGAGCTGTTTTTT.

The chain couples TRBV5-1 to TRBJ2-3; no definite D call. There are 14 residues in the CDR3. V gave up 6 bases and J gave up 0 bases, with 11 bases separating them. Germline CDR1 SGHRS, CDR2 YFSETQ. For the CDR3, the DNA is TGCGCCAGCACGATCTACGATAGCACAGATACGCAGTATTTT. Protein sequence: CASTIYDSTDTQYF.

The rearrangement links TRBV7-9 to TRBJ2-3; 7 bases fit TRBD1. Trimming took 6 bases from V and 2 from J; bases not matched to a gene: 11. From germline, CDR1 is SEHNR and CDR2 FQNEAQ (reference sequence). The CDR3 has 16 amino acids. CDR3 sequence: CASRLQGQSLTDTQYF. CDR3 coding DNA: TGTGCCAGCAGACTGCAGGGACAGTCCCTCACAGATACGCAGTATTTT.

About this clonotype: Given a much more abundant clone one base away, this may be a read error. In DNA form, the CDR3 reads TGTGCCAGCAGTTTCCGGCCAGACCCAGGGTTCGGCGAGCCGTACTTC. Protein sequence: CASSFRPDPGFGEPYF. V usage is TRBV12-3 or TRBV12-4 and J usage is TRBJ2-7, with a weak D call TRBD1 (5 bases). The CDR3 runs to 16 residues.

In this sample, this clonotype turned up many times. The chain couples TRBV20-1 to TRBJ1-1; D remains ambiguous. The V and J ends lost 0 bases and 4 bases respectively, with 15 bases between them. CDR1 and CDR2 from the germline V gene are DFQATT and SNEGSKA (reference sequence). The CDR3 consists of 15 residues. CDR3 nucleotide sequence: TGCAGTGCTAGAGATCCTCGGTGGGGTCCCACTGAAGCTTTCTTT. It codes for CSARDPRWGPTEAFF.

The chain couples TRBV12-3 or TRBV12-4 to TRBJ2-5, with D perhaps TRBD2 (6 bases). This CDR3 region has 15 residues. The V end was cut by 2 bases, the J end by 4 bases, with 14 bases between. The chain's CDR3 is CASSLWGKEGETQYF. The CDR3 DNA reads TGTGCCAGCAGTTTATGGGGGAAGGAGGGAGAGACCCAGTACTTC.

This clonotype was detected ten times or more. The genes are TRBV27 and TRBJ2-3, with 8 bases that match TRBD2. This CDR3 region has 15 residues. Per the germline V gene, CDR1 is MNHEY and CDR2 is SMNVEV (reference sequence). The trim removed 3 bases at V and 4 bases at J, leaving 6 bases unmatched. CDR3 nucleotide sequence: TGTGCCAGCAGTTTTCTGTCGGGAGGGGCAGATACGCAGTATTTT. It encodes CASSFLSGGADTQYF.

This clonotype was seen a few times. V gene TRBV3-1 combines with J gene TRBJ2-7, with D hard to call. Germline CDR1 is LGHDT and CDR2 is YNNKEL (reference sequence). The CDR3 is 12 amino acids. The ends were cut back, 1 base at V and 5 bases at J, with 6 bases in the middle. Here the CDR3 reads CASSQVPHEQYF. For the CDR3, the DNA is TGTGCCAGCAGCCAAGTCCCCCACGAGCAGTACTTC.

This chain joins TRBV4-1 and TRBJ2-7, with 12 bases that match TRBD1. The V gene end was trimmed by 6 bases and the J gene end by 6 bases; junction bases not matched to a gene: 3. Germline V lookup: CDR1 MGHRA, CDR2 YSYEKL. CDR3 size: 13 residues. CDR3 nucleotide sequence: TGCGCCAGCAGGGGACAGGGGGCTAGCGAGCAGTACTTC. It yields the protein CASRGQGASEQYF.

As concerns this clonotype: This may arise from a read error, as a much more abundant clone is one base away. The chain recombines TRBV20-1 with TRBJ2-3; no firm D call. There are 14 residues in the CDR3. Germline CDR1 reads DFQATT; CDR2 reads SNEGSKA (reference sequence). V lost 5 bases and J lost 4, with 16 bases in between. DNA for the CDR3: TGCAGTGCTGGTCTAAAACCTCCCCCAGATACGCAGTATTTT. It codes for CSAGLKPPPDTQYF.

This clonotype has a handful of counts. CDR3 DNA sequence: TGCGCCAGCAGAGCAGGGGACGGTCAGACTGAAGCTTTCTTT. It yields the protein CASRAGDGQTEAFF. The chain uses TRBV5-1 and TRBJ1-1; possibly TRBD1 for D (6 bases). The germline V gene has CDR1 SGHRS and CDR2 YFSETQ. The germline V and J ends were trimmed by 5 bases and 5 bases, with 16 bases remaining between them. The CDR3 is made up of 14 amino acids.

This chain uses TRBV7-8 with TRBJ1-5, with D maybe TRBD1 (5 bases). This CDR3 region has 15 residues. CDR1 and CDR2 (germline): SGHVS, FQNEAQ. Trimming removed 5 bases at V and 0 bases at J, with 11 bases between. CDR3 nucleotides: TGTGCCAGCAGCCGTGACAGCTATAGCAATCAGCCCCAGCATTTT. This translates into CASSRDSYSNQPQHF.

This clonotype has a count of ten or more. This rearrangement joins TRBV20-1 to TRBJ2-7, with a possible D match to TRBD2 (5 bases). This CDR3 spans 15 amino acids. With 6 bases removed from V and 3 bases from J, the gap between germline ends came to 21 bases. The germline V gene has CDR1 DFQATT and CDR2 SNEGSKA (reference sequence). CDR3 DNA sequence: TGCAGTGCCAAGGAGGAGGAAAGGAAGGGCTACGAGCAGTACTTC. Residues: CSAKEEERKGYEQYF.

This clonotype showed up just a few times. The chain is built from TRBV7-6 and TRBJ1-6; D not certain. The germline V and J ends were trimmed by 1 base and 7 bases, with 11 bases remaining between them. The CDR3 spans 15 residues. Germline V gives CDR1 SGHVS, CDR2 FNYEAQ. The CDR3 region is CASSLEVSTNSPLHF. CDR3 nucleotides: TGTGCCAGCAGCTTAGAAGTCTCTACGAATTCACCCCTCCACTTT.

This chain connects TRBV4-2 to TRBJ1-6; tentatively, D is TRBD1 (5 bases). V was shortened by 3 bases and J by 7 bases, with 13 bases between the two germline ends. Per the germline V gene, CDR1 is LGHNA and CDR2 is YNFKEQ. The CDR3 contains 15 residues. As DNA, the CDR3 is TGTGCCAGCAGCCAGGCAGGGTCCCCGAATTCACCCCTCCACTTT. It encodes CASSQAGSPNSPLHF.

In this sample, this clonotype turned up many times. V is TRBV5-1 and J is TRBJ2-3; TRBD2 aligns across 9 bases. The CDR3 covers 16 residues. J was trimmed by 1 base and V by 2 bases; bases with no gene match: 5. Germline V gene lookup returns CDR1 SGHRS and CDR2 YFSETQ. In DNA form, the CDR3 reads TGCGCCAGCAGCTTCTTTACTAGCGGGCGCACAGATACGCAGTATTTT. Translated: CASSFFTSGRTDTQYF.

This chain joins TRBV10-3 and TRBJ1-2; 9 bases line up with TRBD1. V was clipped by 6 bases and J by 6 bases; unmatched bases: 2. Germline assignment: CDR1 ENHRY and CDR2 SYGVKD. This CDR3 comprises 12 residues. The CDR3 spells CAIRDRGDGYTF. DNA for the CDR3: TGTGCCATCAGGGACAGGGGAGATGGCTACACCTTC.

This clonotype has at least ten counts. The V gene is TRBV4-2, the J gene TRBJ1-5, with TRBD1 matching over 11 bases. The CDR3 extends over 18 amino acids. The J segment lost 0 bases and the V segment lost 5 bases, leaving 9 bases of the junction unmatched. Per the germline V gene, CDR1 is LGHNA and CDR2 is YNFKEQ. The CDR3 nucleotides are TGTGCCAGCAGCGCCGGACAGGGGGCTTCGTATAGCAATCAGCCCCAGCATTTT. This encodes CASSAGQGASYSNQPQHF.

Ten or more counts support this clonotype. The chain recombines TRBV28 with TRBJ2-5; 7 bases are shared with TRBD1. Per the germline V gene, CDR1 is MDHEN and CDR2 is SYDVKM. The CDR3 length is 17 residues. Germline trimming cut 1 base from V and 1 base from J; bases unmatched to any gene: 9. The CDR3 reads CASSLFLGQAFQETQYF. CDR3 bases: TGTGCCAGCAGTTTATTTCTCGGACAGGCCTTCCAAGAGACCCAGTACTTC.

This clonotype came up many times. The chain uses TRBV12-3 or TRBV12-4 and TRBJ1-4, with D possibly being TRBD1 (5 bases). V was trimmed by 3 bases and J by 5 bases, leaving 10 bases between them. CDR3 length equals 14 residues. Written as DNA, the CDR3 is TGTGCCAGCAGTTTGGGGCGCCTAAATGAAAAACTGTTTTTT. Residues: CASSLGRLNEKLFF.

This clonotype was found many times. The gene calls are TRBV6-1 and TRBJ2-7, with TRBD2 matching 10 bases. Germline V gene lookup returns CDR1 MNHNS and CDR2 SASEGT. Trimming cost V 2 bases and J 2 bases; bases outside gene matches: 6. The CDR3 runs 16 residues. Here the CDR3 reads CASSELWTSGTYEQYF. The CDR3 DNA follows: TGTGCCAGCAGTGAACTTTGGACTAGCGGTACCTACGAGCAGTACTTC.

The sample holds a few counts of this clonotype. CDR3 DNA: TGTGCCAGCAGCTCTAACAGAAGAATGAACACTGAAGCTTTCTTT. Translation: CASSSNRRMNTEAFF. The chain uses TRBV7-9 and TRBJ1-1; D uncertain. Looked up from germline, CDR1 is SEHNR and CDR2 is FQNEAQ (reference sequence). V was trimmed by 4 bases and J by 0 bases, leaving 12 bases between them. The CDR3 is 15 amino acids.

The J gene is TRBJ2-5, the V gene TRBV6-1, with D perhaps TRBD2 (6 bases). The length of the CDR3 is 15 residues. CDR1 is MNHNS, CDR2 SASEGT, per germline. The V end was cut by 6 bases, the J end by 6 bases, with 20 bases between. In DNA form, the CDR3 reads TGTGCCAGCAGCGACACTAGCACGACTAGGAAGACCCAGTACTTC. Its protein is CASSDTSTTRKTQYF.

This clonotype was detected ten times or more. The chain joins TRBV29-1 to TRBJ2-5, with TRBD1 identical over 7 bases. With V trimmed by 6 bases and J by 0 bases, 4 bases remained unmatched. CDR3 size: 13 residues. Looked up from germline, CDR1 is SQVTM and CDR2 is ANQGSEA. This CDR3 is CSVIQGNQETQYF. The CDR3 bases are TGCAGCGTCATACAGGGGAACCAAGAGACCCAGTACTTC.

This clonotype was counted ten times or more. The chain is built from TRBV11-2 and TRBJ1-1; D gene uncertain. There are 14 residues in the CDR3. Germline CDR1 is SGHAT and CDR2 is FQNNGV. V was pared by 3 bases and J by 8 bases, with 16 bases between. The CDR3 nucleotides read TGTGCCAGCAGCTTCATCCCATCCGGAACAGAAGCTTTCTTT. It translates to CASSFIPSGTEAFF.

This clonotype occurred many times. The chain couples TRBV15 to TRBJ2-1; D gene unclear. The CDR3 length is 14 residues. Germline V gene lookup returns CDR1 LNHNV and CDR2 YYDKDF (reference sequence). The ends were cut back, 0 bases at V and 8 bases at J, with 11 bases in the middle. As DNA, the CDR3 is TGTGCCACCAGCAGAGATAATGATCGCGATGAGCAGTTCTTC. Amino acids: CATSRDNDRDEQFF.